Sequencing of this T cell receptor (beta chain) was carried out in a study of cytomegalovirus exposure and HLA in healthy donors. Among the roughly 120 subjects of the validation cohort, separate from the roughly 670-subject first cohort, were the donors. Study observations and caveats: There were about 160 TCR beta chains listed as cytomegalovirus-associated.

Sequencing was performed with immunoSEQ multiplex PCR; in TCRdb, only in-frame clones are kept and a portion is missing. The sample lists some 110,000 clones, about 88% occurring once. Trimming took 7 bases from V and 8 from J; bases not matched to a gene: 13. The germline V gene encodes CDR1 SQVTM and CDR2 ANQGSEA. The CDR3 spans 14 residues. As for this clone: The antigen remains undetermined.

The chain is built from TRBV29-1 and TRBJ2-1; 8 nucleotides agree with TRBD2. The sequence was obtained from a woman aged 18 to 35 in good health and CMV-seropositive. Sequenced input: PBMCs. Here the CDR3 reads CSAGAGVRSDEQFF. The CDR3 bases are TGCAGCGCCGGAGCGGGAGTCAGATCCGATGAGCAGTTCTTC.